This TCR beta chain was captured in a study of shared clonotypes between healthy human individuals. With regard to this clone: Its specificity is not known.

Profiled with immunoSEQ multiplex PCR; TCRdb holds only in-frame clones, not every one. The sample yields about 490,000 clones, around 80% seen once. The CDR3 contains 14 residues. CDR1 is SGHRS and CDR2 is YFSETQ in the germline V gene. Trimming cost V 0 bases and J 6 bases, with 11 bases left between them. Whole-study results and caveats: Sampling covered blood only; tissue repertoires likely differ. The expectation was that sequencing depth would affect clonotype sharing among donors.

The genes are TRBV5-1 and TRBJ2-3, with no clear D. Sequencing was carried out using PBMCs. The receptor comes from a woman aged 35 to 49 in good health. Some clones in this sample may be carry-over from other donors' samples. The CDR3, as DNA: TGCGCCAGCAGCTTGGCCTCCCCCCCGGATACGCAGTATTTT. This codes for CASSLASPPDTQYF.